This T cell receptor beta chain derives from a study of blood T cell repertoires in COVID-19. Study overall: The United States, Italy and Spain were the sources of the acute and convalescent COVID-19 samples. T cells, B-cell-depleted T cells, or PBMCs provided the cDNA or gDNA that served as material.

V lost 1 base and J 6 bases, leaving 15 bases between the germline ends. Germline V CDR1 and CDR2: LGHDT, YNNKEL (reference sequence). The CDR3 has 15 residues. Methods used by the authors: Reference gene primer amplification yielded estimated nucleated cell counts. Profiling relied on immunoSEQ multiplex PCR, and the TCRdb table lists in-frame clones only, not all of them. D and trimming were read from the DNA, whereas the V and J calls and clone size are those reported in that table. This sample has roughly 80,000 clones, with over 75% found just once. This clone was observed once. Sequencing was done on a sample of peripheral blood. The chain joins TRBV3-1 (or the pseudogene TRBV3-2) to TRBJ1-2; D is ambiguous. The source of this sequence is a man older than 75 with acute or convalescent COVID-19. In DNA, the CDR3 is TGTGCCAGCAGCCAAGGTTCTGGCCAGTACCATGGCTACACCTTC. Its translation is CASSQGSGQYHGYTF.